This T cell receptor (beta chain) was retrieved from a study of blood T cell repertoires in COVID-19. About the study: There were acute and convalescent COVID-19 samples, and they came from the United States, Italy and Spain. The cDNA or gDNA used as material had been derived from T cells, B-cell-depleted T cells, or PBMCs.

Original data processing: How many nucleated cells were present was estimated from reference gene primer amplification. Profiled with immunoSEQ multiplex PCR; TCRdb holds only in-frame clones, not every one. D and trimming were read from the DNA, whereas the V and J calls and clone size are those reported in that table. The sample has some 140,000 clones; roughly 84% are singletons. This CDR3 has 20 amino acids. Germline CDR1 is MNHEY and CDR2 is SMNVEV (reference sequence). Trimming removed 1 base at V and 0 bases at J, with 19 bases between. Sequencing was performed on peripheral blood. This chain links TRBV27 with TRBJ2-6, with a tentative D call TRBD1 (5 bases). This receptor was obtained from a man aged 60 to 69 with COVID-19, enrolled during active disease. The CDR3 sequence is CASSLLGVDIGSSGANVLTF. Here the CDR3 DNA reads TGTGCCAGCAGTTTATTAGGGGTGGACATCGGTAGCTCTGGGGCCAACGTCCTGACTTTC.